This T cell receptor (beta chain) was identified during a study of blood T cell repertoires in COVID-19. At the level of the study: Samples came from the United States, Italy and Spain, spanning acute and convalescent COVID-19. The cDNA or gDNA used as material had been derived from T cells, B-cell-depleted T cells, or PBMCs.

This CDR3 has 15 amino acids. Trimming removed 5 bases from V and 2 bases from J; junction bases left unmatched: 6. CDR1 is SEHNR and CDR2 is FQNEAQ in the germline V gene (reference sequence). In the original analysis: From reference gene primer amplification, estimates of nucleated cell counts were derived. Method: immunoSEQ multiplex PCR; TCRdb's copy keeps in-frame clones and lacks some. Clone size and V and J calls were adopted from that table, with D and trimming inferred from the DNA. The sample has over 75,000 clones; 88% are singletons. This chain uses TRBV7-9 with TRBJ2-7, with TRBD1 matching 10 bases. This TCR was recovered from an elderly woman with acute or convalescent COVID-19. The sample taken for sequencing was peripheral blood. CDR3 amino acids: CASSAGTGVAYEQYF. The CDR3 DNA follows: TGTGCCAGCAGCGCCGGGACAGGGGTAGCCTACGAGCAGTACTTC.